What follows are 22 T cell receptor beta chains derived from one specimen sequenced in a study of blood T cell repertoires in COVID-19. TCRdb's table, derived via immunoSEQ multiplex PCR, lists solely in-frame clones and lacks some. The sample consists of about 220,000 clones, 70% to 85% of them appearing once. What was sequenced was peripheral blood. The receptors shown here come from a man aged 50 or older with active or convalescent COVID-19.

The chain couples TRBV18 to TRBJ1-4; 9 bases align to TRBD1. The germline CDR1 and CDR2 sequences are KGHSH and LQKENI. V lost 6 bases to trimming and J lost 7 bases; unmatched junction nucleotides: 6. This CDR3 has 14 residues. In DNA, the CDR3 is TGTGCCAGCTCCCTCGGACAGGGGACTGAAAAACTGTTTTTT. As protein: CASSLGQGTEKLFF.

The gene calls are TRBV11-2 and TRBJ2-5; TRBD2 aligns across 13 bases. This CDR3 region has 16 residues. Germline values: CDR1 SGHAT, CDR2 FQNNGV. The ends lost 4 bases at V and 1 base at J; junction bases unmatched: 3. CDR3 nucleotide sequence: TGTGCCAGCAGCTCGGGACTAGCGGGGTCCCAAGAGACCCAGTACTTC. It encodes CASSSGLAGSQETQYF.

The chain uses TRBV7-2 and TRBJ2-2; 7 bases are a match to TRBD2. Looked up from germline, CDR1 is SGHTA and CDR2 is FQGNSA. V lost 7 bases, J lost 3 bases, and 11 bases stayed unmatched. This CDR3 is built from 16 residues. CDR3 protein: CASTTYGGLDTGELFF. DNA of the CDR3: TGTGCCAGCACCACTTACGGGGGGTTGGACACCGGGGAGCTGTTTTTT.

This clone was observed many times. This rearrangement joins TRBV21-1 to TRBJ2-7; the table calls TRBD1, which could not be checked here. TRBV21-1 is shown as a pseudogene. This CDR3 contains 18 residues. CDR3 sequence: CASSKLRLGDRVVCEQYV. CDR3 nucleotide sequence: TGTGCCAGCAGCAAACTAAGGTTAGGGGACAGGGTCGTCTGCGAGCAGTACGTC.

The chain combines TRBV18 with TRBJ1-4; TRBD1 aligns across 8 bases. There are 15 residues in the CDR3. V trimming: 0 bases; J trimming: 8 bases; junction bases outside the gene matches: 5. Per germline, CDR1 KGHSH and CDR2 LQKENI. CDR3 in amino acids: CASSPPTGEEEKLFF. In nucleotides, the CDR3 is TGTGCCAGCTCACCACCGACAGGGGAGGAGGAAAAACTGTTTTTT.

This clone was observed a handful of times. This chain uses TRBV7-2 with TRBJ2-3; TRBD1 matches at 12 bases. CDR1 and CDR2 (germline): SGHTA, FQGNSA. CDR3 length: 19 amino acids. With 4 bases clipped from V and 0 bases from J, the junction kept 11 bases outside the gene matches. CDR3 sequence (DNA): TGTGCCAGCAGCTCTCCGGGACAGGGGGCGTTTGGTAGCACAGATACGCAGTATTTT. Protein sequence: CASSSPGQGAFGSTDTQYF.

This CDR3 is CASSPAAGGDTEAFF. For the CDR3, the DNA is TGTGCCAGCAGTCCCGCGGCGGGGGGCGACACTGAAGCTTTCTTT. The J gene is TRBJ1-1, the V gene TRBV6-4, with a possible D match to TRBD1 (6 bases). The CDR3 runs 15 residues. Germline V CDR1 and CDR2: MRHNA, SNTAGT. The V gene lost 5 bases and the J gene lost 3 bases, with 16 bases spanning the gap.

The DNA of the CDR3 is TGTGCCAGTAGTTACCCTAGCGGGAGGGCCTACAATGAGCAGTTCTTC. Protein sequence: CASSYPSGRAYNEQFF. The chain uses TRBV19 and TRBJ2-1, with 12 bases identical to TRBD2. This CDR3 contains 16 residues. The junction had 4 bases not matched to a gene; V was cut back by 5 bases and J by 2 bases. CDR1 and CDR2 (germline): LNHDA, SQIVND (reference sequence).

This sequence joins TRBV15 and TRBJ1-3, with TRBD1 matching 7 bases. The CDR3 runs to 15 residues. Germline V lookup: CDR1 LNHNV, CDR2 YYDKDF (reference sequence). J gave up 4 bases and V 0 bases, and 3 bases lay outside the gene matches. CDR3 sequence: CATSREDRTGNTIYF. CDR3 DNA sequence: TGTGCCACCAGCAGAGAGGACAGGACGGGAAACACCATATATTTT.

V is TRBV5-8 and J is TRBJ2-1; 8 bases are shared with TRBD2. CDR3 length equals 13 residues. Germline values: CDR1 SGHTS, CDR2 YDEGEE. V trimming: 0 bases; J trimming: 12 bases; junction bases outside the gene matches: 5. DNA for the CDR3: TGTGCCAGCAGCTTGGATTTACGGGGGGGGCAGTTCTTC. Protein sequence: CASSLDLRGGQFF.

This chain uses TRBV6-1 with TRBJ1-1, with TRBD1 matching over 8 bases. The CDR3 length is 16 residues. V lost 1 base and J lost 5; bases outside the gene matches: 9. Germline CDR1 reads MNHNS; CDR2 reads SASEGT. The CDR3 here is CASSEEYRGIRTEAFF. The CDR3 DNA reads TGTGCCAGCAGTGAAGAGTACAGGGGGATTAGGACTGAAGCTTTCTTT.

The rearrangement uses TRBV9 and TRBJ2-2, with D maybe TRBD1 (5 bases). Germline CDR1 SGDLS, CDR2 YYNGEE. CDR3 length: 14 amino acids. Deletions cut 5 bases from V and 4 bases from J, with 12 bases between. The CDR3 DNA sequence: TGTGCCAGCAGTAAGCAGACAGCCACCGGGGAGCTGTTTTTT. Translating gives CASSKQTATGELFF.

This clone showed up just once. V and J are TRBV7-2 and TRBJ1-4; D possibly corresponds to TRBD1 (5 bases). Trimming pared 2 bases from V and 8 bases from J, leaving 12 bases between. The CDR3 covers 14 residues. Germline assignment: CDR1 SGHTA and CDR2 FQGNSA. CDR3 in amino acids: CASSLQGSDEKLFF. In DNA, the CDR3 is TGTGCCAGCAGCTTACAGGGTTCTGACGAAAAACTGTTTTTT.

This clone showed up just once. V and J are TRBV7-6 and TRBJ1-4, with a tentative D call TRBD1 (6 bases). V was clipped by 5 bases and J by 5 bases, with 15 bases between them. CDR1 is SGHVS, CDR2 FNYEAQ, per germline. This CDR3 is 15 amino acids long. CDR3 nucleotides: TGTGCCAGCAGCAACCCCCGGGACAAAAATGAAAAACTGTTTTTT. Protein product: CASSNPRDKNEKLFF.

Turning to this clone: Other DNA sequences from this sample encode an identical CDR3 as well. The chain couples TRBV7-3 to TRBJ2-3, with 7 bases lining up with TRBD1. Germline CDR1 and CDR2: SGHTA and FQGTGA. V was clipped by 5 bases and J by 0 bases; unmatched bases: 5. CDR3 length: 15 amino acids. DNA for the CDR3: TGTGCCAGCAGCCCTAACAGGGGTAGCACAGATACGCAGTATTTT. The encoded protein is CASSPNRGSTDTQYF.

This clone was counted a single time. The rearrangement joins TRBV5-1 to TRBJ1-3; the D is unclear. The CDR3 consists of 14 residues. Trimming removed 0 bases from V and 3 bases from J, with 7 bases in between. Germline V gene lookup returns CDR1 SGHRS and CDR2 YFSETQ. The CDR3 here is CASSLGQNGNTIYF. For the CDR3, the DNA is TGCGCCAGCAGCTTGGGCCAGAATGGAAACACCATATATTTT.

The chain combines TRBV23-1 with TRBJ2-3, with D perhaps TRBD1 (6 bases). TRBV23-1 is flagged as an ORF with uncertain function. The CDR3 extends over 14 amino acids. V lost 6 bases to trimming and J lost 5 bases, with 15 bases between them. CDR3 residues: CASRPQGRGDTQYF. The CDR3 DNA follows: TGCGCCAGCAGGCCACAGGGACGGGGAGATACGCAGTATTTT.

The gene calls are TRBV7-2 and TRBJ1-2; D possibly corresponds to TRBD1 (6 bases). Germline lookup yields CDR1 SGHTA and CDR2 FQGNSA. V was clipped by 5 bases and J by 2 bases, with 9 bases between them. The CDR3 runs 13 residues. The CDR3 nucleotides are TGTGCCAGCAGCGAAACAGGGAACTATGGCTACACCTTC. It codes for CASSETGNYGYTF.

The chain is built from TRBV5-1 and TRBJ1-1; possible D gene TRBD1, 5 bases. Germline CDR1 and CDR2: SGHRS and YFSETQ. This CDR3 has 14 residues. The V end lost 4 bases, the J end lost 0 bases, and 10 bases lay between the germline ends. The CDR3 DNA follows: TGCGCCAGCAGCCCGGGCAGGGTGAACACTGAAGCTTTCTTT. Amino acid sequence: CASSPGRVNTEAFF.

This clone was detected once. At one end the junction does not follow the germline gene, possibly because of a read error. The same CDR3 is also encoded by other DNA sequences in this sample. The chain links TRBV28 to TRBJ2-7; 11 nucleotides line up with TRBD2. The CDR3 has 14 amino acids. Per germline, CDR1 MDHEN and CDR2 SYDVKM. The CDR3 nucleotides are TGCGCCAGCTATAGCGGGAGGGCCCCCAACGAGCAGTACTTC. Its translation is CASYSGRAPNEQYF.

The chain joins TRBV7-2 to TRBJ2-1; weak D call: TRBD2 (7 bases). The CDR3 length is 15 residues. Germline-derived CDR1 and CDR2 are SGHTA and FQGNSA. Trimming left V 3 bases short and J 1 base short, with 10 bases between. CDR3 DNA: TGTGCCAGCAGCTTCGCGGGGGCGTCCTACAATGAGCAGTTCTTC. Translation: CASSFAGASYNEQFF.

This sequence joins TRBV7-2 and TRBJ1-1, with D perhaps matching TRBD1 (6 bases). The V gene lost 7 bases and the J gene lost 2 bases, with 17 bases spanning the gap. This CDR3 region has 15 residues. Looked up from germline, CDR1 is SGHTA and CDR2 is FQGNSA. The DNA of the CDR3 is TGTGCCAGCATCAGGGGAAGGGGTTTTAACACTGAAGCTTTCTTT. Residues: CASIRGRGFNTEAFF.